These 19 T cell receptor beta chains came from one sample sequenced in a study of blood T cell repertoires in COVID-19. Data came from immunoSEQ multiplex PCR; TCRdb stores just in-frame clones and leaves some out. The table lists a few hundred thousand clones, roughly 88% of them singletons. The sample comprised peripheral blood. The receptors derive from a woman aged 45 to 65 with acute or convalescent COVID-19.

The gene calls are TRBV6-4 and TRBJ2-1; TRBD1 matches at 10 bases. The length of the CDR3 is 16 residues. V dropped 4 bases and J dropped 1; count of bases not matched to a gene: 4. Germline CDR1 and CDR2: MRHNA and SNTAGT. The CDR3 nucleotides read TGTGCCAGCAGTGGACAGGGGGCTAAATCCTACAATGAGCAGTTCTTC. It is translated as CASSGQGAKSYNEQFF.

The chain joins TRBV7-9 to TRBJ2-6, with no clear D. Germline V gene sequence: CDR1 SEHNR, CDR2 FQNEAQ (reference sequence). The V and J ends lost 3 bases and 4 bases respectively, with 10 bases between them. CDR3 length: 15 residues. The CDR3 nucleotides are TGTGCCAGCAGCTTGAGCGCGTCAGGGGCCAACGTCCTGACTTTC. Its translation: CASSLSASGANVLTF.

This clone was observed once. Other DNA sequences in the same sample also yield this CDR3. The CDR3 region has the DNA TGCAGTGCTAGACGCGGCTACGAGCAGTACTTC. Translating it yields CSARRGYEQYF. The chain employs TRBV20-1 and TRBJ2-7; no firm D call. Trimming took off 2 bases at V and 3 bases at J, with 5 bases between the two ends. CDR3 length: 11 residues. Per the germline V gene, CDR1 is DFQATT and CDR2 is SNEGSKA (reference sequence).

The rearrangement uses TRBV28 and TRBJ2-1; 7 positions match TRBD1. The CDR3 extends over 13 amino acids. In germline, CDR1 is MDHEN, CDR2 SYDVKM. The V segment lost 8 bases and the J segment 4 bases; nucleotides outside the gene matches: 5. The CDR3 loop is CASLGQPYNEQFF. CDR3 in DNA: TGTGCCAGCTTGGGACAGCCTTACAATGAGCAGTTCTTC.

Only a few counts were recorded for this clone. This chain joins TRBV19 and TRBJ2-1; 8 nucleotides align to TRBD2. The ends lost 5 bases at V and 1 base at J; junction bases unmatched: 7. This CDR3 contains 16 residues. CDR1 and CDR2 from the germline V gene are LNHDA and SQIVND (reference sequence). CDR3 sequence reads: CASSLAGTRSYNEQFF. The CDR3 nucleotides read TGTGCCAGTAGTCTCGCCGGGACTAGGTCCTACAATGAGCAGTTCTTC.

The V call is TRBV3-1 (or the pseudogene TRBV3-2), the J call TRBJ2-7; 13 bases align to TRBD2. From germline, CDR1 is LGHDT and CDR2 YNNKEL (reference sequence). V lost 1 base and J lost 4; bases outside the gene matches: 4. This CDR3 has 16 residues. CDR3 sequence reads: CASSQGLAGGYYEQYF. The CDR3 nucleotides are TGTGCCAGCAGCCAAGGACTAGCGGGAGGCTATTACGAGCAGTACTTC.

CDR3 sequence (DNA): TGTGCCAGCAGTTCCCCTAACCGGGAGCGAGACGAGCAGTACTTC. Translation: CASSSPNRERDEQYF. The chain couples TRBV27 to TRBJ2-7; D possibly corresponds to TRBD2 (6 bases). The germline CDR1 and CDR2 sequences are MNHEY and SMNVEV (reference sequence). The CDR3 is 15 residues long. Trimming shortened V by 4 bases and J by 5 bases, and 18 bases separated the two germline ends.

The chain joins TRBV14 to TRBJ1-2; 9 bases agree with TRBD1. This CDR3 has 17 amino acids. CDR1 and CDR2 (germline): SGHDN, FVKESK. Losses at the gene ends were 2 bases for V and 0 bases for J; bases not matched to a gene: 7. The CDR3 coding sequence is TGTGCCAGCAGCCAAAGTTTTGGGACAGGGACTAACTATGGCTACACCTTC. Translating gives CASSQSFGTGTNYGYTF.

The chain carries TRBV10-1 and TRBJ1-4, with 12 positions matching TRBD1. This CDR3 has 17 amino acids. Per the germline V gene, CDR1 is WNHNN and CDR2 is SYGVQD (reference sequence). Trimming removed 5 bases from V and 5 bases from J; junction bases left unmatched: 9. As DNA, the CDR3 is TGCGCCAGCAGTCAGTGGCCGGGACAGGGGGCCAATGAAAAACTGTTTTTT. It encodes CASSQWPGQGANEKLFF.

This clone was recorded only once. The chain recombines TRBV9 with TRBJ2-1, with TRBD2 identical over 8 bases. This CDR3 has 17 amino acids. Germline V lookup: CDR1 SGDLS, CDR2 YYNGEE. V gave up 2 bases and J gave up 4 bases; unmatched junction bases: 11. CDR3 sequence reads: CASSVSGRSGKYNEQFF. CDR3 DNA sequence: TGTGCCAGCAGCGTTTCCGGCCGTAGCGGGAAGTACAATGAGCAGTTCTTC.

The CDR3 region is CASSFQMVGSGRMQFF. In DNA form, the CDR3 reads TGTGCCAGCAGTTTTCAGATGGTGGGTAGCGGGAGAATGCAGTTCTTC. The genes are TRBV28 and TRBJ2-1, with TRBD2 matching 9 bases. Trimming took 3 bases from V and 12 from J; bases not matched to a gene: 15. The CDR3 is made up of 16 amino acids. Germline CDR1 reads MDHEN; CDR2 reads SYDVKM. Full variable domain (remainder filled in from reference TRBV28 and TRBJ2-1): DVKVTQSSRYLVKRTGEKVFLECVQDMDHENMFWYRQDPGLGLRLIYFSYDVKMKEKGDIPEGYSVSREKKERFSLILESASTNQTSMYLCASSFQMVGSGRMQFFGPGTRLTVL.

This clone appeared a few times. V is TRBV5-5 and J is TRBJ2-1, with a weak D call TRBD2 (6 bases). Germline CDR1 reads SGHKS; CDR2 reads YYEKEE (reference sequence). The CDR3 is 12 amino acids. V was pared by 4 bases and J by 12 bases, with 14 bases between. The CDR3 sequence is CASSPGTSVQFF. For the CDR3, the DNA is TGTGCCAGCAGCCCAGGGACTTCCGTGCAGTTCTTC.

The chain joins TRBV2 to TRBJ1-1; TRBD1 is a possible D gene (5 bases). This CDR3 is 13 amino acids long. From germline, CDR1 is SNHLY and CDR2 FYNNEI. Trimming took 7 bases from V and 1 from J, leaving 10 bases between them. The CDR3 nucleotides read TGTGCCAGCACCGACACAGGGAACACTGAAGCTTTCTTT. Its protein product is CASTDTGNTEAFF.

The chain couples TRBV6-6 to TRBJ2-1; 10 bases fit TRBD2. This CDR3 comprises 14 residues. The V segment lost 5 bases and the J segment 6 bases; nucleotides outside the gene matches: 4. Germline V CDR1 and CDR2: MNHNY, SVGAGI (reference sequence). The CDR3 DNA reads TGTGCCAGCAGTGTACTAGCGGGAAGCAATGAGCAGTTCTTC. Translation: CASSVLAGSNEQFF.

As DNA, the CDR3 is TGTGCCAGCAGCCAAGATTTTGGGGCTAGCGGGAGCTACGAGCAGTACTTC. It yields the protein CASSQDFGASGSYEQYF. The V gene is TRBV4-2, the J gene TRBJ2-7; 10 nucleotides match TRBD2. Looked up from germline, CDR1 is LGHNA and CDR2 is YNFKEQ. CDR3 length: 17 residues. After removal of 0 bases from V and 3 bases from J, the junction contained 8 bases not matched to a gene.

The chain combines TRBV13 with TRBJ2-7, with 8 bases matching TRBD2. CDR1 is PRHDT and CDR2 is FYEKMQ in the germline V gene (reference sequence). J lost 3 bases, V lost 4 bases, and 11 bases had no gene match. The CDR3 is made up of 16 amino acids. This CDR3 is CASSSTGSLAGYEQYF. The CDR3 DNA sequence: TGTGCCAGCAGCTCTACAGGGAGCCTAGCGGGCTACGAGCAGTACTTC.

The CDR3 spells CASSPPGLLDNEQFF. CDR3 in DNA: TGTGCCAGCAGCCCGCCGGGACTACTAGACAATGAGCAGTTCTTC. This rearrangement joins TRBV7-9 to TRBJ2-1; 7 bases are shared with TRBD2. CDR3 length: 15 amino acids. Germline V gene lookup returns CDR1 SEHNR and CDR2 FQNEAQ (reference sequence). V was clipped by 5 bases and J by 5 bases; unmatched bases: 9.

The V gene is TRBV15, the J gene TRBJ1-1; 7 nucleotides agree with TRBD1. Germline CDR1 is LNHNV and CDR2 is YYDKDF (reference sequence). The junction had 17 bases not matched to a gene; V was cut back by 7 bases and J by 0 bases. The CDR3 covers 18 residues. The CDR3 DNA reads TGTGCCACCAAGCCCCGTGGGGACAGCCAGAGTATGAACACTGAAGCTTTCTTT. It codes for CATKPRGDSQSMNTEAFF.

This clone was found once. The chain is built from TRBV9 and TRBJ1-1; perhaps TRBD1 as D (6 bases). V lost 1 base, J lost 2 bases, and 18 bases lay in between. The CDR3 runs to 17 residues. Germline-derived CDR1 and CDR2 are SGDLS and YYNGEE. The CDR3 DNA reads as TGTGCCAGCAGCGTAATGTCCCCGGGACAAGGAAACACTGAAGCTTTCTTT. It encodes CASSVMSPGQGNTEAFF.